This T cell receptor beta chain originates from a study of cytomegalovirus exposure and HLA in healthy donors. Whole-study context: Unique TCR beta sequences numbering 95 million to 130 million came from 150 million to 200 million T cells in an earlier analysis. The study's early data release held roughly 90 million unique TCRs from HLA-typed donors.

Germline CDR1 MNHEY, CDR2 SVGAGI. The CDR3 extends over 13 amino acids. The V and J ends lost 8 bases and 7 bases, in that order; junction bases with no gene match: 6. PCR used 60 Vbeta primers and 13 Jbeta primers. Method: immunoSEQ multiplex PCR; TCRdb's copy keeps in-frame clones and lacks some. The table has about 130,000 clones, 70% to 85% seen once. What was sequenced was PBMCs. The chain recombines TRBV6-5 with TRBJ2-1, with TRBD2 matching over 9 bases. The receptor's source is a boy aged 2 to 10 in good health and CMV-seronegative. In nucleotides, the CDR3 is TGTGCCAGCCGGGGACTAGCCGAAAATGAGCAGTTCTTC. It encodes CASRGLAENEQFF.